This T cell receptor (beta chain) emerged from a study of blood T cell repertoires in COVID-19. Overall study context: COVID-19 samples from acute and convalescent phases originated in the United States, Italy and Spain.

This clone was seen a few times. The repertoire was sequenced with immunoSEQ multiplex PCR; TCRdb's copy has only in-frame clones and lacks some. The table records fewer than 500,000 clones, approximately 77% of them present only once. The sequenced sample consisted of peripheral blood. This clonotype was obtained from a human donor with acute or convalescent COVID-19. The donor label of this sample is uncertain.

The CDR3 reads CASSPQNRGGYTF. In nucleotides, the CDR3 is TGTGCCAGCTCACCGCAAAACAGGGGTGGCTACACCTTC. The chain is built from TRBV18 and TRBJ1-2; 7 nucleotides match TRBD1. Germline V gene lookup returns CDR1 KGHSH and CDR2 LQKENI. The CDR3 has 13 residues. V was clipped by 3 bases and J by 7 bases; unmatched bases: 5. Combining the CDR3 with reference TRBV18 and TRBJ1-2 gives the whole variable domain NAGVMQNPRHLVRRRGQEARLRCSPMKGHSHVYWYRQLPEEGLKFMVYLQKENIIDESGMPKERFSAEFPKEGPSILRIQQVVRGDSAAYFCASSPQNRGGYTFGSGTRLTVV.